Listed here are 21 T cell receptor beta chains from one sample, sequenced in a study of cytomegalovirus exposure and HLA in healthy donors. The primer mix had 60 Vbeta and 13 Jbeta primers. Assay: immunoSEQ multiplex PCR; the TCRdb copy retains only in-frame clones and omits some. Of some 180,000 clones in the sample, roughly 73% are singletons; the top ten hold approximately 2%. Sequenced sample: PBMCs. Receptor source: a woman in her twenties or thirties in good health and CMV-seronegative.

In this sample, this clone turned up once. The chain couples TRBV7-9 to TRBJ2-1; 12 nucleotides match TRBD2. The ends lost 7 bases at V and 7 bases at J; junction bases unmatched: 2. CDR1 is SEHNR and CDR2 is FQNEAQ in the germline V gene (reference sequence). CDR3 size: 13 residues. This CDR3 is CASTGLAGNEQFF. In DNA, the CDR3 is TGTGCCAGCACCGGACTAGCGGGGAATGAGCAGTTCTTC.

The chain combines TRBV27 with TRBJ2-3; D is ambiguous. Germline-derived CDR1 and CDR2 are MNHEY and SMNVEV (reference sequence). The CDR3 spans 15 residues. V shed 5 bases and J shed 9 bases, with 21 bases lying between them. This CDR3 is CASSPGLRQIGTQYF. Here the CDR3 DNA reads TGTGCCAGCAGTCCGGGTCTCCGGCAGATCGGAACGCAGTATTTT.

This clone was observed a handful of times. The V gene is TRBV5-1, the J gene TRBJ1-6, with D possibly being TRBD1 (5 bases). The CDR3 has 17 amino acids. The germline V gene has CDR1 SGHRS and CDR2 YFSETQ. Trimming removed 4 bases at V and 0 bases at J, with 14 bases between. Here the CDR3 DNA reads TGCGCCAGCAGCGTGGGGGACTCAAGCTCCTATAATTCACCCCTCCACTTT. The encoded protein is CASSVGDSSSYNSPLHF.

This clone was picked up a small number of times. The chain joins TRBV5-4 to TRBJ2-7; 7 bases match TRBD1. The V gene end was trimmed by 5 bases and the J gene end by 0 bases; junction bases not matched to a gene: 5. The CDR3 consists of 14 residues. The germline V gene has CDR1 SGHNT and CDR2 YYREEE (reference sequence). The CDR3 nucleotides are TGTGCCAGCAGTCTGGACAGGAGCTCCTACGAGCAGTACTTC. It codes for CASSLDRSSYEQYF.

The chain has TRBV5-1 and TRBJ2-5; D unclear. Between the trimmed V and J ends, which lost 1 base and 5 bases, there was a span of 18 bases. Germline V lookup: CDR1 SGHRS, CDR2 YFSETQ. This CDR3 has 16 residues. The CDR3 protein is CASSLQSGREGETQYF. The CDR3 region has the DNA TGCGCCAGCAGCTTGCAGTCGGGTCGAGAAGGCGAGACCCAGTACTTC.

V gene TRBV6-5 combines with J gene TRBJ2-2; D gene unclear. The ends were cut back, 2 bases at V and 0 bases at J, with 10 bases in the middle. This CDR3 is 16 amino acids long. The germline V gene encodes CDR1 MNHEY and CDR2 SVGAGI. The CDR3, as DNA: TGTGCCAGCAGTTACCAGGCAGCCGCGAACACCGGGGAGCTGTTTTTT. Residues: CASSYQAAANTGELFF.

The chain recombines TRBV29-1 with TRBJ2-3, with D possibly matching TRBD1 (5 bases). Germline V CDR1 and CDR2: SQVTM, ANQGSEA. V lost 7 bases and J lost 0, with 11 bases in between. The CDR3 totals 13 residues. The CDR3 loop reads CSALTESTDTQYF. The CDR3 DNA follows: TGCAGCGCTTTGACAGAGAGCACAGATACGCAGTATTTT.

This clone occurred a few times. The chain combines TRBV4-2 with TRBJ2-1; 13 positions agree with TRBD2. This CDR3 region has 19 residues. The V gene's germline CDR1 is LGHNA and CDR2 YNFKEQ. Unmatched junction bases numbered 10, after V lost 2 bases and J lost 3 bases. In DNA, the CDR3 is TGTGCCAGCAGCCAAAGACTAGCGGGAGGAGGGGTGTACTACAATGAGCAGTTCTTC. Amino acids: CASSQRLAGGGVYYNEQFF.

The CDR3 DNA follows: TGTGCCAGCAGTTACTCGACGGGACAGGGCCGCTCACCCCTCCACTTT. Protein sequence: CASSYSTGQGRSPLHF. The V gene is TRBV6-6, the J gene TRBJ1-6, with 9 positions matching TRBD1. The germline V gene encodes CDR1 MNHNY and CDR2 SVGAGI (reference sequence). The CDR3 runs to 16 residues. V lost 0 bases and J lost 10; bases outside the gene matches: 7.

The chain couples TRBV4-1 to TRBJ1-1; perhaps TRBD1 as D (5 bases). Per germline, CDR1 MGHRA and CDR2 YSYEKL. The CDR3 is made up of 13 amino acids. Trimming left V 1 base short and J 6 bases short, with 9 bases between. The CDR3 DNA follows: TGCGCCAGCAGCCAAGTGTCAGGGCCTGAAGCTTTCTTT. Encoded protein: CASSQVSGPEAFF.

The J gene is TRBJ2-1, the V gene TRBV10-3, with 14 nucleotides matching TRBD2. The CDR3 is 16 residues long. CDR1 is ENHRY and CDR2 is SYGVKD in the germline V gene. J gave up 8 bases and V 6 bases, and 9 bases lay outside the gene matches. The DNA for the CDR3 is TGTGCCATCAGGGGGACTAGCGGGAGAGGTATGGATGAGCAGTTCTTC. It yields the protein CAIRGTSGRGMDEQFF.

The chain recombines TRBV7-9 with TRBJ1-1; D not certain. The V and J ends lost 5 bases and 5 bases respectively, with 15 bases between them. CDR1 and CDR2 (germline): SEHNR, FQNEAQ (reference sequence). The CDR3 sequence is 14 residues long. The CDR3 spells CASSHRRGETEAFF. DNA for the CDR3: TGTGCCAGCAGCCACAGACGGGGTGAGACTGAAGCTTTCTTT.

This rearrangement joins TRBV4-1 to TRBJ2-1; D perhaps matches TRBD1 (6 bases). The V and J ends lost 3 bases and 6 bases respectively, with 15 bases between them. The CDR3 loop spans 15 amino acids. CDR1 and CDR2 (germline): MGHRA, YSYEKL. This chain's CDR3 is CASSHSQGRVNEQFF. Here the CDR3 DNA reads TGCGCCAGCAGCCATTCTCAGGGGCGAGTCAATGAGCAGTTCTTC.

The chain employs TRBV5-6 and TRBJ2-7; TRBD2 might be the D (6 bases). V lost 1 base and J 3 bases, leaving 17 bases between the germline ends. The CDR3 loop spans 16 amino acids. In germline, CDR1 is SGHDT, CDR2 YYEEEE. CDR3: CASSLPGGALNYEQYF. In nucleotides, the CDR3 is TGTGCCAGCAGCTTGCCAGGAGGGGCCCTCAACTACGAGCAGTACTTC.

The rearrangement uses TRBV15 and TRBJ2-5, with 9 bases that match TRBD1. The last part of the DNA fits TRBJ2-7 better; the J call may be wrong. The CDR3 contains 14 residues. CDR1 is LNHNV and CDR2 is YYDKDF in the germline V gene (reference sequence). The CDR3 bases are TGTGCCACCAGCCAACGGACAGGGGCCTACGAGCAGTACTTC. Amino acids: CATSQRTGAYEQYF.

This clone was counted a single time. The rearrangement uses TRBV7-6 and TRBJ1-1, with a possible D match to TRBD1 (5 bases). Trimming removed 5 bases from V and 1 base from J, with 8 bases in between. CDR3 size: 13 residues. Germline V CDR1 and CDR2: SGHVS, FNYEAQ. In DNA form, the CDR3 reads TGTGCCAGCAGCCCCAGGGCGAACACTGAAGCTTTCTTT. The encoded protein is CASSPRANTEAFF.

The chain carries TRBV7-2 and TRBJ1-5; 9 nucleotides line up with TRBD1. This CDR3 region has 15 residues. Trimming at V came to 3 bases and at J to 4 bases, leaving 4 bases not matched to a gene. Per germline, CDR1 SGHTA and CDR2 FQGNSA. CDR3 in DNA: TGTGCCAGCAGCTTCGCCGGGACAGGGAATCAGCCCCAGCATTTT. Translated: CASSFAGTGNQPQHF. The complete variable domain, with remaining parts taken from reference TRBV7-2 and TRBJ1-5, reads GAGVSQSPSNKVTEKGKDVELRCDPISGHTALYWYRQSLGQGLEFLIYFQGNSAPDKSGLPSDRFSAERTGGSVSTLTIQRTQQEDSAVYLCASSFAGTGNQPQHFGDGTRLSIL.

J is TRBJ2-2 and V is TRBV7-3; TRBD2 agrees at 15 bases. J was trimmed by 5 bases and V by 5 bases; bases with no gene match: 3. CDR1 and CDR2 from the germline V gene are SGHTA and FQGTGA. This CDR3 comprises 16 residues. The CDR3 DNA reads TGTGCCAGCAGCAGGGGACTAGCGGGGGGTACCGGGGAGCTGTTTTTT. Its translation: CASSRGLAGGTGELFF.

This chain joins TRBV29-1 and TRBJ2-6; 7 nucleotides agree with TRBD1. V lost 7 bases, J lost 1 base, and 4 bases stayed unmatched. This CDR3 is built from 14 residues. Germline values: CDR1 SQVTM, CDR2 ANQGSEA. The chain's CDR3 is CSARQGSGANVLTF. The CDR3 nucleotides are TGCAGCGCCCGACAGGGATCTGGGGCCAACGTCCTGACTTTC. Combining the CDR3 with reference TRBV29-1 and TRBJ2-6 gives the whole variable domain SAVISQKPSRDICQRGTSLTIQCQVDSQVTMMFWYRQQPGQSLTLIATANQGSEATYESGFVIDKFPISRPNLTFSTLTVSNMSPEDSSIYLCSARQGSGANVLTFGAGSRLTVL.

This clone appeared a few times. The chain has TRBV6-5 and TRBJ2-5; 11 nucleotides line up with TRBD2. This CDR3 is 15 amino acids long. J gave up 2 bases and V 6 bases, and 5 bases lay outside the gene matches. The germline CDR1 and CDR2 sequences are MNHEY and SVGAGI. CDR3 amino acids: CASSSLAGGQETQYF. CDR3 bases: TGTGCCAGCAGCTCGCTAGCGGGGGGACAAGAGACCCAGTACTTC.

V is TRBV4-2 and J is TRBJ2-6, with D possibly TRBD2 on 6 matching bases. The CDR3 contains 17 residues. Per the germline V gene, CDR1 is LGHNA and CDR2 is YNFKEQ. Trimming took off 0 bases at V and 4 bases at J, with 13 bases between the two ends. CDR3 region: CASSQDFGRGGANVLTF. The CDR3 nucleotides read TGTGCCAGCAGCCAAGATTTTGGGCGGGGCGGGGCCAACGTCCTGACTTTC.